Following are 10 T cell receptor beta chains from one sample sequenced in a study of blood T cell repertoires in COVID-19. Assay: immunoSEQ multiplex PCR; the TCRdb copy retains only in-frame clones and omits some. The repertoire consists of approximately 200,000 clones, with 84% occurring once and the leading ten covering roughly a tenth. The sample comprised peripheral blood. The receptors originated from a woman aged 80 or over with COVID-19, enrolled during active disease.

V is TRBV5-5 and J is TRBJ2-7, with TRBD1 matching over 7 bases. Per germline, CDR1 SGHKS and CDR2 YYEKEE (reference sequence). With 4 bases clipped from V and 2 bases from J, the junction kept 9 bases outside the gene matches. This CDR3 region has 15 residues. The CDR3 is CASSVGPGQPYEQYF. Here the CDR3 DNA reads TGTGCCAGCAGCGTAGGGCCGGGACAGCCCTACGAGCAGTACTTC.

This chain connects TRBV6-5 to TRBJ2-7; TRBD2 aligns across 13 bases. Germline loops: CDR1 MNHEY, CDR2 SVGAGI. The CDR3 covers 13 residues. After removal of 9 bases from V and 9 bases from J, the junction contained 8 bases not matched to a gene. DNA of the CDR3: TGTGCCAGTCTAAGGACTAGCGGGGGAAGGCAGTACTTC. It specifies CASLRTSGGRQYF.

The gene calls are TRBV2 and TRBJ1-5, with 7 bases matching TRBD1. The CDR3 totals 14 residues. CDR1 and CDR2 from the germline V gene are SNHLY and FYNNEI. J lost 7 bases, V lost 6 bases, and 9 bases had no gene match. CDR3: CASRWTGSGQPQHF. The CDR3 nucleotides read TGTGCCAGCAGGTGGACAGGCAGTGGCCAGCCCCAGCATTTT.

This clone was recorded a few times. The chain carries TRBV30 and TRBJ1-1; 10 nucleotides agree with TRBD1. Germline trimming cut 5 bases from V and 9 bases from J; bases unmatched to any gene: 12. The CDR3 spans 14 residues. The V gene's germline CDR1 is GTSNPN and CDR2 SVGIG (reference sequence). Here the CDR3 DNA reads TGTGCCTGGGACCCGGTGGGACAGGGGTCTCAAGCTTTCTTT. It encodes CAWDPVGQGSQAFF.

The V and J genes are TRBV7-9 and TRBJ2-5, with a possible D match to TRBD1 (6 bases). The CDR3 spans 14 residues. Germline values: CDR1 SEHNR, CDR2 FQNEAQ (reference sequence). V lost 2 bases, J lost 4 bases, and 11 bases lay in between. The CDR3 here is CASSLRTEGETQYF. CDR3 nucleotide sequence: TGTGCCAGCAGCTTAAGGACAGAGGGAGAGACCCAGTACTTC.

This chain joins TRBV7-2 and TRBJ1-6; 8 bases are a match to TRBD1. CDR1 SGHTA and CDR2 FQGNSA come from the germline V gene. The CDR3 has 15 residues. The V and J ends lost 2 bases and 5 bases, in that order; junction bases with no gene match: 2. CDR3 in amino acids: CASSLLGQDNSPLHF. CDR3 DNA: TGTGCCAGCAGCTTACTGGGACAGGATAATTCACCCCTCCACTTT.

V gene TRBV24-1 combines with J gene TRBJ2-3; TRBD1 aligns across 7 bases. Germline assignment: CDR1 KGHDR and CDR2 SFDVKD. The CDR3 is 16 residues long. Unmatched junction bases numbered 6, after V lost 4 bases and J lost 0 bases. CDR3 in DNA: TGTGCCACCAGTGAGCCGGACAGGACTAGCACAGATACGCAGTATTTT. Translating gives CATSEPDRTSTDTQYF.

The chain links TRBV2 to TRBJ2-2; the match to TRBD2 covers 11 bases. The germline gives CDR1 SNHLY, CDR2 FYNNEI. J gave up 5 bases and V 6 bases, and 11 bases lay outside the gene matches. CDR3 length: 17 amino acids. CDR3 region: CASSLSGGGFWTGELFF. CDR3 coding DNA: TGTGCCAGCAGCCTTAGCGGGGGGGGCTTTTGGACCGGGGAGCTGTTTTTT.

The chain joins TRBV3-1 (or the pseudogene TRBV3-2) to TRBJ1-3; 7 positions match TRBD1. The CDR3 runs 14 residues. Germline V gives CDR1 LGHDT, CDR2 YNNKEL (reference sequence). The J segment lost 2 bases and the V segment lost 7 bases, leaving 5 bases of the junction unmatched. CDR3 loop: CASNRGGAGNTIYF. CDR3 coding DNA: TGTGCCAGCAACAGGGGTGGCGCTGGAAACACCATATATTTT.

This rearrangement joins TRBV19 to TRBJ1-1; TRBD1 agrees at 9 bases. This CDR3 has 13 residues. V trimming: 5 bases; J trimming: 7 bases; junction bases outside the gene matches: 5. The germline V gene has CDR1 LNHDA and CDR2 SQIVND (reference sequence). This chain's CDR3 is CASSGQGWDEAFF. Written as DNA, the CDR3 is TGTGCCAGTAGTGGACAGGGGTGGGATGAAGCTTTCTTT.